This TCR beta chain was identified in a study of T cell responses to AZD1222 COVID-19 vaccine. Findings and caveats of the study: Donors skewed white British and female; clonal diversity was possibly underestimated.

Produced via immunoSEQ multiplex PCR; TCRdb's table is partial and in-frame only. The sample carries under 200,000 clones, over 85% recorded once. Per the germline V gene, CDR1 is SGHRS and CDR2 is YFSETQ. Trimming took off 1 base at V and 5 bases at J, with 3 bases between the two ends. The CDR3 is made up of 11 amino acids. To note about this clone: No antigen is known for it.

The receptor's source is an adult in good health. This rearrangement joins TRBV5-1 to TRBJ2-5; D is undetermined. Here the sequenced sample was peripheral blood, taken on day 0 of AZD1222 vaccination. CDR3 sequence: CASSLFETQYF. In DNA, the CDR3 is TGCGCCAGCAGCTTGTTTGAGACCCAGTACTTC. The variable domain in full, with the rest retrieved from reference TRBV5-1 and TRBJ2-5, is KAGVTQTPRYLIKTRGQQVTLSCSPISGHRSVSWYQQTPGQGLQFLFEYFSETQRNKGNFPGRFSGRQFSNSRSEMNVSTLELGDSALYLCASSLFETQYFGPGTRLLVL.